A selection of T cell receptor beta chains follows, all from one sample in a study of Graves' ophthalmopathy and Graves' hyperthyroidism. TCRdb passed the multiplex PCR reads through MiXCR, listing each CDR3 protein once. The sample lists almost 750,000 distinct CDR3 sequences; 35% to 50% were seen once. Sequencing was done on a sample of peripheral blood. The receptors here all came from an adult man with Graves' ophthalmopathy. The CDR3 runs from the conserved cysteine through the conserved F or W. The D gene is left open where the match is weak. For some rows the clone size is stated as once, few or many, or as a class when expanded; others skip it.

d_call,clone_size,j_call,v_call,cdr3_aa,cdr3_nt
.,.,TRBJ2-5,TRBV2,CASSYSGSGETQYF,TGTGCCAGCAGTTACTCGGGCAGTGGGGAGACCCAGTACTTC
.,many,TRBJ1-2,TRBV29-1,CSVGGDGGTYGYTF,TGCAGCGTGGGGGGGGACGGTGGAACCTATGGCTACACCTTC
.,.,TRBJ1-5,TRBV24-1,CATRGKGTQHF,TGTGCCACCCGGGGAAAAGGGACCCAGCATTTT
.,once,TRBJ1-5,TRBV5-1,CASSRGADRPQHF,TGCGCCAGCAGTAGGGGGGCGGATCGGCCCCAGCATTTT
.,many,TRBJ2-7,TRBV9,CASSVATSGGEQYF,TGTGCCAGCAGCGTAGCTACTTCGGGTGGAGAGCAGTACTTC
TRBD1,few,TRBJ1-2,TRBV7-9,CASSPRTGPVSGGYTF,TGTGCCAGCAGCCCACGGACAGGTCCAGTTTCGGGTGGCTACACCTTC
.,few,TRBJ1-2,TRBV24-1,CATSDTGRYYGYTF,TGTGCCACCAGTGATACCGGACGCTACTATGGCTACACCTTC
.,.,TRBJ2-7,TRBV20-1,CSASRQGLYEQYF,TGCAGTGCTAGCAGGCAGGGCCTCTACGAGCAGTACTTC
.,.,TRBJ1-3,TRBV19,CASKAGRSGNTIYF,TGTGCCAGTAAAGCAGGACGCTCTGGAAACACCATATATTTT
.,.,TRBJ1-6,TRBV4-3,CASSQGGSDYNSPLHF,TGCGCCAGCAGCCAAGGAGGGAGCGACTATAATTCACCCCTCCACTTT
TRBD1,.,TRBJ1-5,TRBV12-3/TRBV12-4,CASSPRRGGTGDMPQHF,TGTGCCAGCAGTCCCCGACGGGGGGGGACAGGGGATATGCCCCAGCATTTT
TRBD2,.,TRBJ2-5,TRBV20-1,CSASSGAGSQETQYF,TGCAGTGCTTCTAGCGGGGCAGGTTCCCAAGAGACCCAGTACTTC
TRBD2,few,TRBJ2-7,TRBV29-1,CSVPRGGPSYEQYF,TGCAGCGTCCCCCGGGGAGGGCCGTCCTACGAGCAGTACTTC
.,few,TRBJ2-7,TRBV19,CASSIGQVSSYEQYF,TGTGCCAGTAGTATAGGACAGGTGTCATCCTACGAGCAGTACTTC
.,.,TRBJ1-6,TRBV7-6,CASSLEGGRGTPLHF,TGTGCCAGCAGCTTGGAAGGGGGTCGAGGCACACCCCTCCACTTT
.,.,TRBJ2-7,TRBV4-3,CASSQGPLRKTSSYEQYF,TGCGCCAGCAGCCAAGGGCCCCTTCGCAAAACAAGCTCCTACGAGCAGTACTTC
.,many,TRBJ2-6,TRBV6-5,CASSWDSSGANVLTF,TGTGCCAGCAGTTGGGATAGCTCTGGGGCCAACGTCCTGACTTTC
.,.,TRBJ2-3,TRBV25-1,CASSSPDTQYF,TGTGCCAGCAGTTCCCCAGATACGCAGTATTTT
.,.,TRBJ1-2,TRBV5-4,CASSRDRNGYTF,TGTGCCAGCAGCCGCGACAGAAATGGCTACACCTTC
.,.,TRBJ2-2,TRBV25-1,CASNVRGSPNTGELFF,TGTGCCAGTAACGTTAGGGGGTCGCCGAACACCGGGGAGCTGTTTTTT
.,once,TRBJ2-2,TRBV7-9,CASSFVGGGTGELFF,TGCGCCAGCAGCTTCGTCGGGGGAGGAACCGGGGAGCTGTTTTTT
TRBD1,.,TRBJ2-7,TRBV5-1,CASRPPGQGYEQYF,TGCGCCAGCAGACCCCCCGGACAGGGCTACGAGCAGTACTTC
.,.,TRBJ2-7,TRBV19,CAWSAGTSSYEQYF,TGTGCCTGGAGTGCCGGGACCTCCTCCTACGAGCAGTACTTC
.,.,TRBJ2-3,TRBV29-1,CSGGESTDTQYF,TGCAGCGGGGGAGAAAGCACAGATACGCAGTATTTT
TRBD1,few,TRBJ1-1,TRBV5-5,CASSLPQDRANTEAFF,TGTGCCAGCAGCTTGCCACAGGACAGGGCGAACACTGAAGCTTTCTTT
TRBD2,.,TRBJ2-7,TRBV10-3,CAIRQGSGNEQYF,TGTGCCATCAGACAAGGTAGCGGGAACGAGCAGTACTTC
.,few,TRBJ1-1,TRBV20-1,CSARGEAFF,TGCAGTGCTAGAGGTGAAGCTTTCTTT
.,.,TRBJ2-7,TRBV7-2,CASSQLRVGNEQYF,TGTGCCAGCAGCCAACTTCGGGTAGGAAACGAGCAGTACTTC
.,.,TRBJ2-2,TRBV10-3,CASRGTANTGELFF,TGTGCCAGCCGCGGGACAGCGAACACCGGGGAGCTGTTTTTT
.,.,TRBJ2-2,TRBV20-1,CSARVGTPNTGELFF,TGCAGTGCTAGAGTGGGGACTCCGAACACCGGGGAGCTGTTTTTT